One TCR beta chain is described in this entry. This entry belongs to a study of technical replicates of blood from a few donors. Method: immunoSEQ multiplex PCR; TCRdb's copy keeps in-frame clones and lacks some. The data contain around 64,000 clones, 80% to 95% of them singletons. The V end lost 2 bases, the J end lost 3 bases, and 17 bases lay between the germline ends. The germline gives CDR1 LGHNA, CDR2 YSLEER. This CDR3 comprises 16 residues. The receptor's source is a human donor in good health. Some clones in this sample may be carry-over from other donors' samples. Material: PBMCs. The chain combines TRBV4-3 with TRBJ2-7; the D gene is possibly TRBD2 (6 bases). CDR3 region: CASSQSAGTYYYEQYF. As DNA, the CDR3 is TGCGCCAGCAGCCAATCGGCCGGGACTTACTACTACGAGCAGTACTTC.